The rows below give T cell receptor beta chains drawn from one sample of a study of blood T cell repertoires in COVID-19. The method was immunoSEQ multiplex PCR; TCRdb's version includes in-frame clones alone and lacks a portion of them. The sample records a few hundred thousand clones, 70% to 90% being singletons. Sequencing was done on a sample of PBMCs or T cells enriched from blood (not recorded which). These TCRs come from a woman in her forties with acute COVID-19. The CDR3 runs from the conserved cysteine through the conserved F or W. The order of the fields is clone size, V gene, D gene, CDR3 length, J gene, CDR3 protein, CDR3 DNA. The D gene is left open where the match is weak. Expanded clones get a size class; other rows say once, few or many, or leave the size out.

size: .; V: TRBV15; D: .; length: 14; J: TRBJ2-7; CDR3: CATSGGGLAYEQYF; DNA: TGTGCCACCTCCGGAGGAGGGTTAGCCTACGAGCAGTACTTC
size: .; V: TRBV19; D: TRBD1; length: 13; J: TRBJ2-1; CDR3: CASWDSPYNEQFF; DNA: TGTGCCAGTTGGGACAGTCCCTACAATGAGCAGTTCTTC
size: .; V: TRBV28; D: TRBD1; length: 17; J: TRBJ1-5; CDR3: CASSLRGTVYSNQPQHF; DNA: TGTGCCAGCAGTTTACGCGGGACAGTTTATAGCAATCAGCCCCAGCATTTT
size: .; V: TRBV28; D: .; length: 18; J: TRBJ1-3; CDR3: CASSSPRADSHSGNTIYF; DNA: TGTGCCAGCAGCTCCCCCCGGGCCGACAGCCACTCTGGAAACACCATATATTTT
size: .; V: TRBV29-1; D: TRBD2; length: 15; J: TRBJ2-1; CDR3: CSVPRSGGVGNEQFF; DNA: TGCAGCGTTCCCCGTAGCGGGGGGGTCGGGAATGAGCAGTTCTTC
size: .; V: TRBV20-1; D: TRBD2; length: 16; J: TRBJ2-2; CDR3: CSASSSGRGDTGELFF; DNA: TGCAGTGCTAGTTCTAGCGGGAGGGGCGACACCGGGGAGCTGTTTTTT
size: .; V: TRBV7-3; D: .; length: 18; J: TRBJ2-6; CDR3: CASSLSPAGETGANVLTF; DNA: TGTGCCAGCAGCTTAAGTCCCGCAGGGGAGACTGGGGCCAACGTCCTGACTTTC
size: .; V: TRBV5-5; D: .; length: 14; J: TRBJ2-7; CDR3: CASKPGLDYYEQYF; DNA: TGTGCCAGCAAACCGGGACTGGACTACTACGAGCAGTACTTC
size: .; V: TRBV28; D: .; length: 14; J: TRBJ1-6; CDR3: CASRLQVAGSPLHF; DNA: TGTGCCAGCAGGTTACAGGTGGCGGGTTCACCCCTCCACTTT
size: .; V: TRBV5-1; D: .; length: 16; J: TRBJ2-5; CDR3: CASSLGGRGVQETQYF; DNA: TGCGCCAGCAGCTTAGGAGGGCGAGGGGTTCAAGAGACCCAGTACTTC
size: once; V: TRBV19; D: .; length: 14; J: TRBJ1-3; CDR3: CASRHRRSGNTIYF; DNA: TGTGCCAGTAGACACAGGCGCTCTGGAAACACCATATATTTT
size: .; V: TRBV24-1; D: TRBD2; length: 17; J: TRBJ2-3; CDR3: CATSDLGLAASTDTQYF; DNA: TGTGCCACCAGTGATTTAGGACTAGCGGCGAGCACAGATACGCAGTATTTT
size: once; V: TRBV4-1; D: TRBD1; length: 16; J: TRBJ2-2; CDR3: CASSQVRDRASGELFF; DNA: TGCGCCAGCAGCCAAGTCCGGGACAGGGCATCGGGGGAGCTGTTTTTT
size: .; V: TRBV7-3; D: TRBD2; length: 18; J: TRBJ2-1; CDR3: CASSSTIRTSGGFDEQFF; DNA: TGTGCCAGCAGCTCCACGATACGGACTAGCGGTGGGTTCGATGAGCAGTTCTTC
size: .; V: TRBV2; D: TRBD1; length: 15; J: TRBJ2-1; CDR3: CASGDSQRPYNEQFF; DNA: TGTGCCAGCGGGGACAGTCAAAGACCCTACAATGAGCAGTTCTTC
size: .; V: TRBV7-7; D: TRBD2; length: 17; J: TRBJ2-5; CDR3: CASSLAVSGGPWETQYF; DNA: TGTGCCAGCAGCTTAGCGGTTTCGGGGGGGCCTTGGGAGACCCAGTACTTC
size: .; V: TRBV11-2; D: .; length: 15; J: TRBJ1-2; CDR3: CASSLKDSIFYGYTF; DNA: TGTGCCAGCAGCTTAAAGGACAGTATATTCTATGGCTACACCTTC
size: .; V: TRBV3-1/TRBV3-2; D: TRBD2; length: 15; J: TRBJ2-3; CDR3: CASSRRLAGEDTQYF; DNA: TGTGCCAGCAGCCGAAGACTAGCGGGGGAAGATACGCAGTATTTT
size: .; V: TRBV11-2; D: TRBD2; length: 16; J: TRBJ2-1; CDR3: CASSLVGTSTYNEQFF; DNA: TGTGCCAGCAGCTTAGTAGGGACTAGCACATACAATGAGCAGTTCTTC
size: .; V: TRBV18; D: TRBD1; length: 17; J: TRBJ1-4; CDR3: CASSPPTGGGGNEKLFF; DNA: TGTGCCAGCTCACCTCCGACAGGGGGCGGAGGGAATGAAAAACTGTTTTTT
size: .; V: TRBV10-2; D: .; length: 14; J: TRBJ1-1; CDR3: CASSEYILNTEAFF; DNA: TGCGCCAGCAGTGAGTACATTTTGAACACTGAAGCTTTCTTT
size: .; V: TRBV29-1; D: TRBD2; length: 13; J: TRBJ2-7; CDR3: CSVTTSGSYEQYF; DNA: TGCAGCGTGACGACTAGCGGGAGTTACGAGCAGTACTTC
size: .; V: TRBV3-1/TRBV3-2; D: TRBD1; length: 15; J: TRBJ2-1; CDR3: CASSRDRAGYNEQFF; DNA: TGTGCCAGCAGCCGCGACAGGGCGGGCTACAATGAGCAGTTCTTC
size: .; V: TRBV27; D: .; length: 17; J: TRBJ2-1; CDR3: CASSLLTSRVRSNEQFF; DNA: TGTGCCAGCAGTCTCCTGACTAGTCGTGTGAGGTCAAATGAGCAGTTCTTC
size: .; V: TRBV7-9; D: TRBD2; length: 17; J: TRBJ2-1; CDR3: CASSSRTSGSPIHEQFF; DNA: TGTGCCAGCAGCTCCCGGACTAGCGGGAGCCCCATCCATGAGCAGTTCTTC
size: .; V: TRBV29-1; D: .; length: 12; J: TRBJ1-1; CDR3: CSFGELGNEAFF; DNA: TGCAGCTTTGGGGAGTTGGGGAATGAAGCTTTCTTT
size: .; V: TRBV2; D: TRBD1; length: 14; J: TRBJ1-1; CDR3: CASSSTGGVTEAFF; DNA: TGTGCCAGCAGTTCGACAGGGGGAGTCACTGAAGCTTTCTTT